The table lists the clone carrying this TCR beta chain with many counts. Its antigen is unknown. The data stem from a study of identical twins. Study-level findings and limits: Models, which agreed with sharing between unrelated individuals, nonetheless underestimated the out-of-frame TCR alpha sharing seen in monozygotic twins.

One entry per CDR3 protein results from TCRdb running MiXCR on the 5' RACE reads. The profile shows 640,000 or so distinct CDR3 sequences, around 6.1% of them singletons. The sample comprised naive T cells sorted from blood. This clonotype originated in a man aged 18 to 30 in good health.

This CDR3 is CASSPGGNTEAFF. The CDR3 nucleotides read TGTGCCAGCAGCCCGGGGGGGAACACTGAAGCTTTCTTT. V and J are TRBV18 and TRBJ1-1; D perhaps matches TRBD1 (5 bases). The CDR3 totals 13 residues. Germline CDR1 and CDR2: KGHSH and LQKENI. Trimming pared 8 bases from V and 1 base from J, leaving 11 bases between.